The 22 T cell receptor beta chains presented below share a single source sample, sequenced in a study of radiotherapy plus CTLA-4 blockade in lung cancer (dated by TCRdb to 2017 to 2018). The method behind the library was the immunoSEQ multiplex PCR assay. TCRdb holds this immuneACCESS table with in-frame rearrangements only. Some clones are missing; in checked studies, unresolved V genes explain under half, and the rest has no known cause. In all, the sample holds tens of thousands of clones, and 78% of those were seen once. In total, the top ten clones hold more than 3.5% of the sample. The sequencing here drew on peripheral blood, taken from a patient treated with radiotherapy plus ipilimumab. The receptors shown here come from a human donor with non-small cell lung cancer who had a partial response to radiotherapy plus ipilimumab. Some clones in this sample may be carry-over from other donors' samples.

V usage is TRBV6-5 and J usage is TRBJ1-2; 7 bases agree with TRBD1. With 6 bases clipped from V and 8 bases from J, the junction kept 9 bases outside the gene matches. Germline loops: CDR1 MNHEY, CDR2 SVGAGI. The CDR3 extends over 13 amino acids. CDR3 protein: CASRRGTGDGYTF. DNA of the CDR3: TGTGCCAGCAGAAGGGGAACAGGGGACGGCTACACCTTC.

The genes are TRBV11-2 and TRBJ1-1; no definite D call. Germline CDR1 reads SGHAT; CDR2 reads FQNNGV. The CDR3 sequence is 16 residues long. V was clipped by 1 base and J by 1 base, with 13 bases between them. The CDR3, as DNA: TGTGCCAGCAGCTTAGGTGCCCACCGCGGGAACACTGAAGCTTTCTTT. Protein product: CASSLGAHRGNTEAFF. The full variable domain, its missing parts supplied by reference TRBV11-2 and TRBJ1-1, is EAGVAQSPRYKIIEKRQSVAFWCNPISGHATLYWYQQILGQGPKLLIQFQNNGVVDDSQLPKDRFSAERLKGVDSTLKIQPAKLEDSAVYLCASSLGAHRGNTEAFFGQGTRLTVV.

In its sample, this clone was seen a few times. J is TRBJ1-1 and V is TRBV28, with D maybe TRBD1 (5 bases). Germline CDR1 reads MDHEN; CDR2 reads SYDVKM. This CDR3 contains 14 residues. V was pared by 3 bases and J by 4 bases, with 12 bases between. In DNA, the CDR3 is TGTGCCAGCAGTTTGTCGGGGGTAGGCACTGAAGCTTTCTTT. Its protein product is CASSLSGVGTEAFF.

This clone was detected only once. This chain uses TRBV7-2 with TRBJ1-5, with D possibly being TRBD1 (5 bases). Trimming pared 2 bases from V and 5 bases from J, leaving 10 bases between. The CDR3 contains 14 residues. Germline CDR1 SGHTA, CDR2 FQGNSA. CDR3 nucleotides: TGTGCCAGCAGCTTACAGGGTCCGGATCAGCCCCAGCATTTT. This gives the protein CASSLQGPDQPQHF.

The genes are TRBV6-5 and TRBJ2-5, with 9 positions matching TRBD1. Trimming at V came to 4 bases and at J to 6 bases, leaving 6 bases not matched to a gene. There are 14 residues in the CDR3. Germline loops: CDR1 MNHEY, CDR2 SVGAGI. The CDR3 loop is CASSLQGAYKTQYF. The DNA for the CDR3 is TGTGCCAGCAGTTTACAGGGGGCGTACAAGACCCAGTACTTC.

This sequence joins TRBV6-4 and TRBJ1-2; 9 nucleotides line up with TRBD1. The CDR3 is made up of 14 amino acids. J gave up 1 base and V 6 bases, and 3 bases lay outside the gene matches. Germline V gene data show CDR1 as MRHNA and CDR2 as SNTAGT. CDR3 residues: CASSPGQGNYGYTF. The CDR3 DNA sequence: TGTGCCAGCAGCCCGGGACAGGGTAACTATGGCTACACCTTC.

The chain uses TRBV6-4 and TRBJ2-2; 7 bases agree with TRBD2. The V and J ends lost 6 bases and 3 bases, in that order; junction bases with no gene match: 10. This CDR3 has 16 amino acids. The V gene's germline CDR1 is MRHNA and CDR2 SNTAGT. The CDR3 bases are TGTGCCAGCAGCTCCGGGGGGAATTGGGACACCGGGGAGCTGTTTTTT. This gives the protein CASSSGGNWDTGELFF.

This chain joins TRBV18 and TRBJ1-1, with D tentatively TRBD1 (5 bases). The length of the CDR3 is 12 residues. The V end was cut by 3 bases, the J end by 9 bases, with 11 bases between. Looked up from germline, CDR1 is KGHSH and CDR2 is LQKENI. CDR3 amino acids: CASSPADSKAFF. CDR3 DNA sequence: TGTGCCAGCTCACCTGCCGACAGTAAAGCTTTCTTT.

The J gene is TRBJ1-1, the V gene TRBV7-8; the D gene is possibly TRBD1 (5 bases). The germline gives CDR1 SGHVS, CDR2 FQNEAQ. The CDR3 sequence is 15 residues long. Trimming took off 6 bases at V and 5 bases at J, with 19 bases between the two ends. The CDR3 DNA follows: TGTGCCAGCAGACTCGGCCCCGACAGTTTGACTGAAGCTTTCTTT. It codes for CASRLGPDSLTEAFF. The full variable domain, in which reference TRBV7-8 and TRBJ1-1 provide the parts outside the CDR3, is GAGVSQSPRYKVAKRGQDVALRCDPISGHVSLFWYQQALGQGPEFLTYFQNEAQLDKSGLPSDRFFAERPEGSVSTLKIQRTQQEDSAVYLCASRLGPDSLTEAFFGQGTRLTVV.

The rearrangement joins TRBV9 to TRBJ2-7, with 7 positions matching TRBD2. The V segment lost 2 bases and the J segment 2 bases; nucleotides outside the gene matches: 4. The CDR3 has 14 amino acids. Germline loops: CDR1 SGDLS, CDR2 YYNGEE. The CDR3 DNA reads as TGTGCCAGCAGCGTCTCCAGCGGGACCTACGAGCAGTACTTC. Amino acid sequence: CASSVSSGTYEQYF.

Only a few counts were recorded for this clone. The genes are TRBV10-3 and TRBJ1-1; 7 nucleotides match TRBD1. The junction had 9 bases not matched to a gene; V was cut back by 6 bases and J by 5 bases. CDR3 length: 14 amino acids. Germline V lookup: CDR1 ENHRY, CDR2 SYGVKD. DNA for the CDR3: TGTGCCATCAGCATAGACAGGGTCGGTACTGAAGCTTTCTTT. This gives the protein CAISIDRVGTEAFF.

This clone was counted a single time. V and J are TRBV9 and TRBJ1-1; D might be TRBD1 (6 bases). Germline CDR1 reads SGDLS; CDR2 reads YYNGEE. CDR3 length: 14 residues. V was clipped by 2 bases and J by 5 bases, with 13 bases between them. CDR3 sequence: CASSVSGDRTEAFF. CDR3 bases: TGTGCCAGCAGCGTTTCAGGGGATAGGACTGAAGCTTTCTTT.

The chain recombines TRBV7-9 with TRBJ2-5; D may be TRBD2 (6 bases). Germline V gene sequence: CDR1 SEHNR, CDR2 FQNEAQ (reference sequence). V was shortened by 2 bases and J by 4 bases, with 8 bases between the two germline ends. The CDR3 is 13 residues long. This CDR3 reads CASSLTGGETQYF. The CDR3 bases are TGTGCCAGCAGCTTAACCGGGGGAGAGACCCAGTACTTC. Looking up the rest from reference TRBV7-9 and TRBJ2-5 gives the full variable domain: DTGVSQNPRHKITKRGQNVTFRCDPISEHNRLYWYRQTLGQGPEFLTYFQNEAQLEKSRLLSDRFSAERPKGSFSTLEIQRTEQGDSAMYLCASSLTGGETQYFGPGTRLLVL.

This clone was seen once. The CDR3 DNA reads TGCGCCAGCCGCGGAGAGGAAGGCTCCTACAATGAGCAGTTCTTC. Translation gives CASRGEEGSYNEQFF. This chain joins TRBV10-2 and TRBJ2-1, with D unclear. The germline V gene has CDR1 WSHSY and CDR2 SAAADI. The length of the CDR3 is 15 residues. V was pared by 8 bases and J by 0 bases, with 14 bases between.

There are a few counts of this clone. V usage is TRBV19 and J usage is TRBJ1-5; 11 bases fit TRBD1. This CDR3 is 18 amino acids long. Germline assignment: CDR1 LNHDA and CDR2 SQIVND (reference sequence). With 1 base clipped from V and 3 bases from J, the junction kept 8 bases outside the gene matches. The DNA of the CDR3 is TGTGCCAGTAGTATAGTGCGTGGGACAGGGGGTAACAATCAGCCCCAGCATTTT. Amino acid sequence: CASSIVRGTGGNNQPQHF.

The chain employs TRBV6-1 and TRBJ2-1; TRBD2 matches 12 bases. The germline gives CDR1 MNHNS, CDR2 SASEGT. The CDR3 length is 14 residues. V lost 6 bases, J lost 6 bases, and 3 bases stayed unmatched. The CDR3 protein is CASSLAGGPNEQFF. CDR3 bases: TGTGCCAGCAGCCTAGCGGGGGGGCCCAATGAGCAGTTCTTC.

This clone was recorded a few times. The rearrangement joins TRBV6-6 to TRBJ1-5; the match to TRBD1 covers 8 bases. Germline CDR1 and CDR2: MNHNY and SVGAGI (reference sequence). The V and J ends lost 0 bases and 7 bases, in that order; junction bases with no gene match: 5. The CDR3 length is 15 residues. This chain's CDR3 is CASSYSNRGSQPQHF. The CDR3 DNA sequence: TGTGCCAGCAGTTACTCCAACAGGGGGTCGCAGCCCCAGCATTTT.

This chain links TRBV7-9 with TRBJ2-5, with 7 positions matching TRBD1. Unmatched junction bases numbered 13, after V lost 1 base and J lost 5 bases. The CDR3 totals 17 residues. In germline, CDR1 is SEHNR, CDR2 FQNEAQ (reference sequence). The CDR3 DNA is TGTGCCAGCAGCTTAGATCCGGGACAGCCTTTTTGGGAGACCCAGTACTTC. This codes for CASSLDPGQPFWETQYF.

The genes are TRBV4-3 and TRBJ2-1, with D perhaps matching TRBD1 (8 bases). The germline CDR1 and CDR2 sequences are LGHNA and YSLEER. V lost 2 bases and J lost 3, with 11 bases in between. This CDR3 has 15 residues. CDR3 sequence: CASSQSGTGYNEQFF. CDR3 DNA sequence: TGCGCCAGCAGCCAAAGCGGGACAGGCTACAATGAGCAGTTCTTC.

The CDR3 sequence: CASSFLAGTYNEQFF. The CDR3 region has the DNA TGTGCCAGCAGCTTCCTAGCGGGAACTTACAATGAGCAGTTCTTC. The J gene is TRBJ2-1, the V gene TRBV11-2, with TRBD2 matching over 9 bases. Per germline, CDR1 SGHAT and CDR2 FQNNGV. This CDR3 is 15 amino acids long. V gave up 3 bases and J gave up 4 bases; unmatched junction bases: 4.

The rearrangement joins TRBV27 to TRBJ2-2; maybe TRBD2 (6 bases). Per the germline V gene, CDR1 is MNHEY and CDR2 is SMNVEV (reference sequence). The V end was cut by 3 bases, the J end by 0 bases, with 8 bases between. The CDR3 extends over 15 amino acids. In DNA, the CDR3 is TGTGCCAGCAGTTTGGAGGGGCCGAACACCGGGGAGCTGTTTTTT. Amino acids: CASSLEGPNTGELFF.

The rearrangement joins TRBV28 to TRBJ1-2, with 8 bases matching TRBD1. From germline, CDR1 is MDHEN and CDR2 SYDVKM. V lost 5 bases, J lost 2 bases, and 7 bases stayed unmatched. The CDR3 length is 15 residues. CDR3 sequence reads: CASSGADRANYGYTF. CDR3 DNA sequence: TGTGCCAGCAGTGGGGCGGACAGGGCCAACTATGGCTACACCTTC.